Listed below are T cell receptor beta chains from one sample, sequenced in a study of Ad26.COV2.S vaccination and SARS-CoV-2 variants. TCRdb's table, derived via immunoSEQ multiplex PCR, lists solely in-frame clones and lacks some. The profile shows about 430,000 clones, around nine tenths of them singletons. This specimen consisted of peripheral blood, obtained in a trial of Ad26.COV2.S vaccine versus placebo. These receptors were taken from a person between 18 and 65 years old who received the Ad26.COV2.S COVID-19 vaccine or a placebo. Each CDR3 is given with its conserved first and last residue. The D gene is left open where the match is weak. Clone size appears in some rows only: once, few, many, or a class for an expanded clone.

TRBV10-1	TRBJ1-3	.	TRBD1	TGCGCCAGCAGAAGGGACAGGGTCTCTGGAAACACCATATATTTT	CASRRDRVSGNTIYF
TRBV2	TRBJ1-3	.	.	TGTGCCAGCAGTGGCAATCAACTCAGGGTAGGAAACACCATATATTTT	CASSGNQLRVGNTIYF
TRBV10-1	TRBJ1-1	.	.	TGCGCCAGCAGCGAACAGTCTAACACTGAAGCTTTCTTT	CASSEQSNTEAFF
TRBV14	TRBJ1-1	.	.	TGTGCCAGCAGCCAAGATTTAAAAGAGAACACTGAAGCTTTCTTT	CASSQDLKENTEAFF
TRBV28	TRBJ2-7	.	TRBD1	TGTGCCAGCAGGGCGGACAGGGGGCCCTACGAGCAGTACTTC	CASRADRGPYEQYF
TRBV7-2	TRBJ1-4	.	.	TGTGCCAGCAGCTTGGGCAGGTGGAATGAAAAACTGTTTTTT	CASSLGRWNEKLFF
TRBV4-2	TRBJ1-2	.	.	TGTGCCAGCAGCCAAGATAGGGCTAGTGATTCTAACTATGGCTACACCTTC	CASSQDRASDSNYGYTF
TRBV29-1	TRBJ2-7	once	TRBD2	TGCAGCGGAGGACTAGCGGGACAGGGCGAGCAGTACTTC	CSGGLAGQGEQYF
TRBV3-1/TRBV3-2	TRBJ2-7	.	.	TGTGCCAGCAGTCCTTACGGTGGGGCCTACGAGCAGTACTTC	CASSPYGGAYEQYF
TRBV2	TRBJ2-7	.	.	TGTGCCAGCAAACCGGGGTCAGACTTC	CASKPGSDF
TRBV2	TRBJ1-1	.	TRBD1	TGTGCCAGCACCCCGAACAGGGGAGAGAACACTGAAGCTTTCTTT	CASTPNRGENTEAFF
TRBV12-3/TRBV12-4	TRBJ2-1	once	.	TGTGCCAGCAACCCTCAGGGTGTCGGGGAGCAGTTCTTC	CASNPQGVGEQFF
TRBV9	TRBJ2-5	.	TRBD1	TGTGCCAGCAGCGTAGTGGGGGACAGTCAAGAGACCCAGTACTTC	CASSVVGDSQETQYF